This entry concerns a single T cell receptor (beta chain). The target antigen is unknown. One end of the junction varies from germline; a read error may be responsible. The data derive from a study of post-analysis software for immune sequencing data. Study-wide findings and caveats: TRBV5-6, TRBV5-1 and TRBV20-1 were among a few TRBV segments more frequent in patients than controls.

The TCR beta cDNA libraries contained unique molecular identifiers. TCRdb fed the PCR reads into MiXCR, producing one record per CDR3 protein. The sample holds approximately 730,000 distinct CDR3 sequences, less than 35% seen once. The CDR3 runs 17 residues. Germline loops: CDR1 SGHVS, CDR2 FQNEAQ. Sequenced material: blood. The chain is built from TRBV7-8 and TRBJ1-2, with D possibly matching TRBD1 (6 bases). This receptor was taken from a girl between 5 and 17 years old with multiple sclerosis. CDR3 DNA: TGTGCCGGCAGCTTAGCCGGGACAAGTAATATAAACGATGGCTACACCTTC. Its protein product is CAGSLAGTSNINDGYTF.